Below are 10 T cell receptor beta chains sequenced from a single sample in a study of T cells in Graves' hyperthyroidism and ophthalmopathy (dated by TCRdb to the late 2010s). The library was generated by multiplex PCR. Sequencing was carried out with an Illumina HiSeq 2000. The TCR beta CDR3 regions were amplified from RNA transcripts. The first round of RT-PCR for the TCR CDR3 was performed with the HTBI primer set and the Qiagen OneStep RT-PCR kit. Through fastp at Q25 and MiXCR, TCRdb rebuilt clones from the public reads, retaining in-frame beta chains. Each entry is one CDR3 protein sequence, shown with its most common DNA and genes. The sample table shows 450,000 to 650,000 distinct CDR3 sequences, and under 25% are seen once. The ten largest account for approximately 25% of the sample. The sample was blood. The receptor set was obtained from a man aged 18 to 35 with Graves' hyperthyroidism.

The rearrangement links TRBV28 to TRBJ2-5; no clear D. Germline-derived CDR1 and CDR2 are MDHEN and SYDVKM. The CDR3 sequence is 11 residues long. V lost 8 bases, J lost 5 bases, and 9 bases lay in between. The CDR3 nucleotides are TGTGCCAGCTCCGGTCATGAGACCCAGTACTTC. Translated: CASSGHETQYF.

This clonotype was observed many times. The chain uses TRBV19 and TRBJ1-1; D is unresolved. The CDR3 loop spans 12 amino acids. Germline V gene data show CDR1 as LNHDA and CDR2 as SQIVND (reference sequence). V lost 3 bases and J lost 5, with 7 bases in between. CDR3 amino acids: CASSIPGTEAFF. Here the CDR3 DNA reads TGTGCCAGTAGTATTCCCGGAACTGAAGCTTTCTTT. The whole variable domain, filled in from reference TRBV19 and TRBJ1-1, reads DGGITQSPKYLFRKEGQNVTLSCEQNLNHDAMYWYRQDPGQGLRLIYYSQIVNDFQKGDIAEGYSVSREKKESFPLTVTSAQKNPTAFYLCASSIPGTEAFFGQGTRLTVV.

This clonotype was seen ten or more times. The chain employs TRBV11-2 and TRBJ1-1, with a tentative D call TRBD1 (5 bases). Looked up from germline, CDR1 is SGHAT and CDR2 is FQNNGV. With 5 bases removed from V and 5 bases from J, the gap between germline ends came to 15 bases. The CDR3 runs 14 residues. The CDR3 DNA is TGTGCCAGCAGCCCCCGCGGGGGTTGGACTGAAGCTTTCTTT. It yields the protein CASSPRGGWTEAFF.

This clonotype appeared many times. This chain connects TRBV7-9 to TRBJ1-2; D gene uncertain. Trimming left V 1 base short and J 4 bases short, with 10 bases between. The CDR3 spans 14 residues. Germline V gene data show CDR1 as SEHNR and CDR2 as FQNEAQ (reference sequence). The CDR3 coding sequence is TGTGCCAGCAGCTTAGTCGCAGACCTCTATGGCTACACCTTC. Its translation is CASSLVADLYGYTF.

This clonotype has only a few counts. V is TRBV28 and J is TRBJ1-5; 9 bases line up with TRBD1. Germline V gene sequence: CDR1 MDHEN, CDR2 SYDVKM. This CDR3 has 18 residues. Unmatched junction bases numbered 12, after V lost 6 bases and J lost 0 bases. For the CDR3, the DNA is TGTGCCAGCAGCCCCCCGGGACAGGGCAACTATAGCAATCAGCCCCAGCATTTT. As protein: CASSPPGQGNYSNQPQHF.

Many counts were recorded for this clonotype. The V and J genes are TRBV12-3 or TRBV12-4 and TRBJ2-2, with unresolved D. V was clipped by 7 bases and J by 4 bases, with 7 bases between them. CDR3 length: 12 residues. CDR3 region: CASTSSTGELFF. The CDR3 bases are TGTGCCAGCACCTCTTCCACCGGGGAGCTGTTTTTT.

This clonotype has at least ten counts. The chain carries TRBV2 and TRBJ2-7; no definite D call. The V gene's germline CDR1 is SNHLY and CDR2 FYNNEI. The CDR3 extends over 13 amino acids. Trimming cost V 0 bases and J 6 bases, with 9 bases left between them. Here the CDR3 DNA reads TGTGCCAGCAGTGAAGCGCTTTATTCCGAGCAGTACTTC. Its translation is CASSEALYSEQYF.

This clonotype came up many times. The chain employs TRBV5-1 and TRBJ1-1; 7 nucleotides line up with TRBD1. Looked up from germline, CDR1 is SGHRS and CDR2 is YFSETQ. This CDR3 has 16 residues. The V segment lost 4 bases and the J segment 6 bases; nucleotides outside the gene matches: 15. Here the CDR3 reads CASSPPGPGGTPEAFF. The CDR3 DNA follows: TGCGCCAGCAGCCCTCCGGGTCCAGGGGGAACCCCTGAAGCTTTCTTT.

Many counts were recorded for this clonotype. The chain has TRBV12-3 or TRBV12-4 and TRBJ2-4, with D perhaps matching TRBD2 (7 bases). The germline V and J ends were trimmed by 3 bases and 7 bases, with 16 bases remaining between them. The CDR3 loop spans 15 amino acids. CDR3 DNA: TGTGCCAGCAGTTTTTCGGGGGGCCTAATGAACATTCAGTACTTC. Translated, it gives CASSFSGGLMNIQYF.

The rearrangement links TRBV3-1 to TRBJ1-1; 7 nucleotides agree with TRBD1. The CDR3 totals 12 residues. J was trimmed by 11 bases and V by 5 bases; bases with no gene match: 8. Germline CDR1 LGHDT, CDR2 YNNKEL (reference sequence). CDR3 sequence: CASSGTDVVAFF. In nucleotides, the CDR3 is TGTGCCAGCAGCGGGACAGATGTTGTGGCTTTCTTT.